This T cell receptor (beta chain) was recorded in a study of CD4 T cells in relation to SARS-CoV-2 and coronaviruses. Unexposed donor CD4+ T cells date from about 2010-2019, before the COVID-19 pandemic. After less than 11 days of culture, CD4+ T cells were isolated. On this clone: Its specificity is unknown.

The V and J ends lost 6 bases and 3 bases, in that order; junction bases with no gene match: 8. Germline CDR1 reads MRHNA; CDR2 reads SNTAGT. This CDR3 is built from 15 residues. Repertoires were generated with immunoSEQ multiplex PCR, while TCRdb's copy carries only in-frame clones and drops some. The repertoire holds tens of thousands of clones, with roughly 69% as singletons. V usage is TRBV6-4 and J usage is TRBJ2-1; TRBD2 matches at 7 bases. Sequenced: CD4+ T cells from PBMCs, cultured in vitro. This TCR was sampled from a human donor in good health. CDR3 loop: CASSRLAGDYNEQFF. CDR3 coding DNA: TGTGCCAGCAGCCGTCTGGCGGGAGACTACAATGAGCAGTTCTTC.